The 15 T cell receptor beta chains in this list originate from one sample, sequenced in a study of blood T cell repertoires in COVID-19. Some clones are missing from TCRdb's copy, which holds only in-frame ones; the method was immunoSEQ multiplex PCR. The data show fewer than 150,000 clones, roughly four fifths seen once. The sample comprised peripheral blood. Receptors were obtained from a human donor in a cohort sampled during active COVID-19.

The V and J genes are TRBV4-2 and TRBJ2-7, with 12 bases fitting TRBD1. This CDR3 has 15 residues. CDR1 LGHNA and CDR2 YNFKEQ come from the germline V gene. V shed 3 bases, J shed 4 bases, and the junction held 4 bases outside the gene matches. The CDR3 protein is CASSQGQGAGYEQYF. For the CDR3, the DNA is TGTGCCAGCAGCCAGGGACAGGGGGCTGGGTACGAGCAGTACTTC.

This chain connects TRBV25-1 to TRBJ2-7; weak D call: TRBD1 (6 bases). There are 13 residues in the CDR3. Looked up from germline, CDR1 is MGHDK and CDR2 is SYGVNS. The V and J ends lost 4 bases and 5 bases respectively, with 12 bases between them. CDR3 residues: CASSVYRDHEQYF. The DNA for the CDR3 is TGTGCCAGCAGTGTCTACAGGGACCACGAGCAGTACTTC.

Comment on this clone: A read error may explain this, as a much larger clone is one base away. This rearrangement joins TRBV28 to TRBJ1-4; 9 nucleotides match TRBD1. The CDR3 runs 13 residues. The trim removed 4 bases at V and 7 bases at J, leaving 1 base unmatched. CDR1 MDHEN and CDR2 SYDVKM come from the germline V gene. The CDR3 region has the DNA TGTGCCAGCAGTTGGACAGGGGTTGAAAAACTGTTTTTT. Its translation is CASSWTGVEKLFF. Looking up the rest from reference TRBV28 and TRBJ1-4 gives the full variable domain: DVKVTQSSRYLVKRTGEKVFLECVQDMDHENMFWYRQDPGLGLRLIYFSYDVKMKEKGDIPEGYSVSREKKERFSLILESASTNQTSMYLCASSWTGVEKLFFGSGTQLSVL.

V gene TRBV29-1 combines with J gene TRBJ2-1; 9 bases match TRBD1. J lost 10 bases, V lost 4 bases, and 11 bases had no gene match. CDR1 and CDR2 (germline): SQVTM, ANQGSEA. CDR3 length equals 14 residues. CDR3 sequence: CSVGERQGVVEQFF. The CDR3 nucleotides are TGCAGCGTTGGGGAAAGACAGGGGGTTGTAGAGCAGTTCTTC.

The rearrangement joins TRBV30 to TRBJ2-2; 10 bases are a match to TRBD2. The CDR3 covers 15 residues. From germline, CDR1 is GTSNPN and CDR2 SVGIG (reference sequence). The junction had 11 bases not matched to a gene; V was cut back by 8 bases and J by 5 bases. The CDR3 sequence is CAGSSGGARTGELFF. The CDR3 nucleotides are TGTGCCGGATCGAGCGGGGGGGCCAGGACCGGGGAGCTGTTTTTT.

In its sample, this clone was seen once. The CDR3 DNA follows: TGTGCCAGCAGCCAGGAAGGACTAGCGGGGGGGCCTGGGGAGACCCAGTACTTC. It is translated as CASSQEGLAGGPGETQYF. The chain employs TRBV4-2 and TRBJ2-5; 15 positions match TRBD2. From germline, CDR1 is LGHNA and CDR2 YNFKEQ. The junction had 10 bases not matched to a gene; V was cut back by 3 bases and J by 5 bases. This CDR3 has 18 amino acids.

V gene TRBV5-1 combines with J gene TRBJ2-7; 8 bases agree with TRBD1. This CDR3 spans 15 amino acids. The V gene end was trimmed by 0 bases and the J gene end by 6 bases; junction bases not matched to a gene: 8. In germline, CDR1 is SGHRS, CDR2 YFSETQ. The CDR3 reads CASSLEAATGGEQYF. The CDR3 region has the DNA TGCGCCAGCAGCTTGGAGGCGGCTACAGGGGGCGAGCAGTACTTC. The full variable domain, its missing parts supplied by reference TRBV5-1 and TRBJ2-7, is KAGVTQTPRYLIKTRGQQVTLSCSPISGHRSVSWYQQTPGQGLQFLFEYFSETQRNKGNFPGRFSGRQFSNSRSEMNVSTLELGDSALYLCASSLEAATGGEQYFGPGTRLTVT.

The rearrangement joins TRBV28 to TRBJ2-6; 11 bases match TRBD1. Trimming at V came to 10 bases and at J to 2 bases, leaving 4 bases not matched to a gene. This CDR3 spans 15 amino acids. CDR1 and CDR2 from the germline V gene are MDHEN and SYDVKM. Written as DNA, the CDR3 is TGTGCCATCCGGACAGGGGGCACTGGGGCCAACGTCCTGACTTTC. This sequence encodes CAIRTGGTGANVLTF.

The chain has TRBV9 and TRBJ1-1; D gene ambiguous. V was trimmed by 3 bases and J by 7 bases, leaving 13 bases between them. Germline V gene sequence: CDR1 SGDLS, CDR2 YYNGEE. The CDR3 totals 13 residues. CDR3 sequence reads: CASSDLVVGEAFF. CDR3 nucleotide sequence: TGTGCCAGCAGCGACTTGGTGGTCGGTGAAGCTTTCTTT.

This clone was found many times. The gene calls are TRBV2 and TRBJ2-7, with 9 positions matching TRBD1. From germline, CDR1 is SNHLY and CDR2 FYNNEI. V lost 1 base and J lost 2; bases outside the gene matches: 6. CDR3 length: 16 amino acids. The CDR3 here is CASSEDTGGFPYEQYF. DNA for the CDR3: TGTGCCAGCAGTGAAGATACAGGGGGCTTCCCCTACGAGCAGTACTTC.

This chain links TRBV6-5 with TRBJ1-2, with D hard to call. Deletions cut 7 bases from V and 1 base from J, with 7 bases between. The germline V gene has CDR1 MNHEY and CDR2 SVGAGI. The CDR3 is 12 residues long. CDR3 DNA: TGTGCCAGCACGGAGGGTAACTATGGCTACACCTTC. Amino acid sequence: CASTEGNYGYTF.

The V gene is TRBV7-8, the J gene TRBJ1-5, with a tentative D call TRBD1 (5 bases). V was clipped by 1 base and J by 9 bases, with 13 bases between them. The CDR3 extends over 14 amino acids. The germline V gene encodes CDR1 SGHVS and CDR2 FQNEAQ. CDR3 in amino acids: CASSLDRLPRPQHF. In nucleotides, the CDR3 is TGTGCCAGCAGCTTAGACAGGCTTCCGCGGCCCCAGCATTTT.

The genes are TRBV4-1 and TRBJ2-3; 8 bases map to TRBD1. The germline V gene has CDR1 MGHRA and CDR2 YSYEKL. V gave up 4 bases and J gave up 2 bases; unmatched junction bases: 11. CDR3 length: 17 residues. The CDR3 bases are TGCGCCAGCAGCCGAACCCACCCCCAGGGGGCCACAGATACGCAGTATTTT. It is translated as CASSRTHPQGATDTQYF.

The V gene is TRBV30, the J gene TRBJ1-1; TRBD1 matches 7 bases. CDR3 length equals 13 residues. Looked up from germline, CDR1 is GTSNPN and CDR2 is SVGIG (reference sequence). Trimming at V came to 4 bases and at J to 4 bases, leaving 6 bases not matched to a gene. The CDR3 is CAWTPGGRTEAFF. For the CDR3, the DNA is TGTGCCTGGACCCCAGGGGGGCGCACTGAAGCTTTCTTT. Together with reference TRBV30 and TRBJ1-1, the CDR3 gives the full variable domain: SQTIHQWPATLVQPVGSPLSLECTVEGTSNPNLYWYRQAAGRGLQLLFYSVGIGQISSEVPQNLSASRPQDRQFILSSKKLLLSDSGFYLCAWTPGGRTEAFFGQGTRLTVV.

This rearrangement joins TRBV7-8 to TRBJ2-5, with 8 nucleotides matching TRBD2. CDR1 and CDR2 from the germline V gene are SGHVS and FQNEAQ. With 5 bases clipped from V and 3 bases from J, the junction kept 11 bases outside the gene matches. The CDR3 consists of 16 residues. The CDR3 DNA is TGTGCCAGCAGCCCCTTCGCGGGGGGCATGAAAGAGACCCAGTACTTC. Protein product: CASSPFAGGMKETQYF.